A single sample is the source of the 8 T cell receptor beta chains below, sequenced in a study of tumor and adjacent non-tumor tissue in lung cancer. The template was RNA from unsorted bulk tissue. This non-tumor lung sample came from over 3 cm beyond the tumor edge. TCRbeta libraries were built with three rounds of nested PCR, modified from ARM-PCR. TCRdb redid the calling of the multiplex PCR reads with MiXCR, one entry per CDR3 protein. Of 35,000 to 55,000 distinct CDR3 sequences listed, 60% were seen once; the top ten hold 45% to 50%. Sequences were obtained from distant non-tumor lung tissue. The receptors originated from a man aged 45-65 years with non-small cell lung cancer.

As for this clonotype: Likely a read error: the CDR3 ends without its conserved phenylalanine or tryptophan. The rearrangement joins TRBV11-2 to TRBJ2-3; D is ambiguous. The ends were cut back, 5 bases at V and 6 bases at J, with 18 bases in the middle. The CDR3 has 15 amino acids. CDR1 SGHAT and CDR2 FQNNGV come from the germline V gene. CDR3 loop: CASSTPGNVGDTQYY. The CDR3 DNA sequence: TGTGCCAGCAGCACCCCAGGTAATGTAGGCGATACGCAGTATTAT.

The table lists this clonotype with many counts. The chain recombines TRBV14 with TRBJ2-1, with D possibly matching TRBD2 (6 bases). The V end lost 2 bases, the J end lost 3 bases, and 14 bases lay between the germline ends. The germline CDR1 and CDR2 sequences are SGHDN and FVKESK. The CDR3 length is 16 residues. The DNA for the CDR3 is TGTGCCAGCAGCCAAAGCAGGAGCGGGCTCTACAATGAGCAGTTCTTC. Protein: CASSQSRSGLYNEQFF.

This clonotype was observed a few times. This may be a read error, as it is one base from a much larger clone. V usage is TRBV6-5 and J usage is TRBJ2-5; tentatively, D is TRBD1 (6 bases). Per germline, CDR1 MNHEY and CDR2 SVGAGI. CDR3 length: 16 residues. The CDR3 is CAGRLSGTDLGGTQYF. CDR3 sequence (DNA): TGTGCCGGCAGGCTTTCCGGGACGGACTTAGGGGGGACCCAGTACTTC.

As for this clonotype: This CDR3 is missing its conserved last phenylalanine or tryptophan, likely due to a read error. The chain carries TRBV6-1 and TRBJ1-1; 7 bases are shared with TRBD1. The CDR3 is 14 amino acids. The V gene's germline CDR1 is MNHNS and CDR2 SASEGT. Written as DNA, the CDR3 is TGTGTCAGCAGTGAAGGGGGCGTGAACACTGAAGCTTTCCTT. This gives the protein CVSSEGGVNTEAFL.

The chain has TRBV6-6 and TRBJ2-7, with a weak D call TRBD2 (6 bases). Germline V lookup: CDR1 MNHNY, CDR2 SVGAGI (reference sequence). The CDR3 contains 17 residues. Between the trimmed V and J ends, which lost 6 bases and 0 bases, there was a span of 21 bases. CDR3 region: CASSSNIGSPNSYEQYF. The CDR3 bases are TGTGCCAGCAGCTCCAACATCGGGAGCCCCAACTCCTACGAGCAGTACTTC.

Turning to this clonotype: Without the conserved terminal phenylalanine or tryptophan, this CDR3 likely stems from a read error. V gene TRBV29-1 combines with J gene TRBJ2-3; TRBD1 aligns across 8 bases. Germline assignment: CDR1 SQVTM and CDR2 ANQGSEA. The CDR3 covers 13 residues. V lost 4 bases and J lost 6; bases outside the gene matches: 6. The CDR3 reads CSVGTGSLDTQYL. The CDR3 region has the DNA TGCAGCGTTGGGACAGGGAGCTTGGATACGCAGTATTTA.

As for this clonotype: The junction and the germline gene differ at one end; a read error may be behind it. Here the CDR3 DNA reads TGCGCCAGCAGTACATACGACATCACCGGGGAACTGTTTTTT. As protein: CASSTYDITGELFF. The gene calls are TRBV10-1 and TRBJ2-2; possible D gene TRBD2, 5 bases. The CDR3 is made up of 14 amino acids. CDR1 is WNHNN, CDR2 SYGVQD, per germline (reference sequence).

Worth noting for this clonotype: A read error is possible here, since a much larger clone lies one base away. This chain uses TRBV11-2 with TRBJ2-2, with a weak D call TRBD2 (5 bases). CDR3 length equals 15 residues. Germline loops: CDR1 SGHAT, CDR2 FQNNGV. The chain's CDR3 is CASSPSVGVAGELVF. The CDR3 DNA sequence: TGTGCCAGCAGCCCCTCAGTGGGCGTAGCCGGGGAGCTGGTTTTT.